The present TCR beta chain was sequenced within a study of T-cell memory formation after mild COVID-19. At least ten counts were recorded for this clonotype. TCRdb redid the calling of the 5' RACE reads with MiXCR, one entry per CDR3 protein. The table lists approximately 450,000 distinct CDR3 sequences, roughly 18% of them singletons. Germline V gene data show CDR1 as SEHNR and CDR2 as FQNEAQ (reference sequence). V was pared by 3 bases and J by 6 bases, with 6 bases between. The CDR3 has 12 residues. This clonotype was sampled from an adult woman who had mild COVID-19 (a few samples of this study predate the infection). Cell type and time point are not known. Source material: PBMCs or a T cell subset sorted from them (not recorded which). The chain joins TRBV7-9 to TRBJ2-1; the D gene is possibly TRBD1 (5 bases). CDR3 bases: TGTGCCAGCAGCTTTGGGGCCAATGAGCAGTTCTTC. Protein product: CASSFGANEQFF. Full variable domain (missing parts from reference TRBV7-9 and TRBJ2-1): DTGVSQNPRHKITKRGQNVTFRCDPISEHNRLYWYRQTLGQGPEFLTYFQNEAQLEKSRLLSDRFSAERPKGSFSTLEIQRTEQGDSAMYLCASSFGANEQFFGPGTRLTVL.